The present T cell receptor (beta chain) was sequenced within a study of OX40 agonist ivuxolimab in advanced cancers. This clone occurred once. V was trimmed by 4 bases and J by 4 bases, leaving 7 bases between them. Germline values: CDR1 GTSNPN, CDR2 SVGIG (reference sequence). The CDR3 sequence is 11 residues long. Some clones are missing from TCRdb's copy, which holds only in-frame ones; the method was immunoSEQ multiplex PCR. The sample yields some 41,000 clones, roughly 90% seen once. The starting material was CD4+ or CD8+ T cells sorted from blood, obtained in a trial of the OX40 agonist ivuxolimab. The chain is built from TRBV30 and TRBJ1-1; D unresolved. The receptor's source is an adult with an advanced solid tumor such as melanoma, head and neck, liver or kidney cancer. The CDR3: CAWTEGTEAFF. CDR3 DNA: TGTGCCTGGACTGAGGGCACTGAAGCTTTCTTT.